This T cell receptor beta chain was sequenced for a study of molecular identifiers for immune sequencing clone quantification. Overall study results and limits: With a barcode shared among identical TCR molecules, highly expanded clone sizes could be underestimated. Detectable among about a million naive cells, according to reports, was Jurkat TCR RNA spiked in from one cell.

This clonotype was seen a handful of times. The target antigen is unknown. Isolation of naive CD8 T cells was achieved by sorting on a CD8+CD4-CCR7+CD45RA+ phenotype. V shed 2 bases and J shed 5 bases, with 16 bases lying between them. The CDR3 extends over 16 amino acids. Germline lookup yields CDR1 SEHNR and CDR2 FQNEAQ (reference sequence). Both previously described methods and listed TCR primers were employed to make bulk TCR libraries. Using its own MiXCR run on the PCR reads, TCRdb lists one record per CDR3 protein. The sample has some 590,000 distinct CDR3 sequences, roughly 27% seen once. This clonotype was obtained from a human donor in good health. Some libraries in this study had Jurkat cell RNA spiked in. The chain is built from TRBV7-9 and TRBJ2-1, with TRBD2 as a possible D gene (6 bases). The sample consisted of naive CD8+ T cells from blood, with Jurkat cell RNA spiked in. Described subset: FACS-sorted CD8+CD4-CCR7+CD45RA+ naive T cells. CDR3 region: CASSLSGSDYHNEQFF. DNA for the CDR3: TGTGCCAGCAGCTTAAGCGGGTCGGACTACCACAATGAGCAGTTCTTC. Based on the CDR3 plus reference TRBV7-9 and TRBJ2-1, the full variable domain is DTGVSQNPRHKITKRGQNVTFRCDPISEHNRLYWYRQTLGQGPEFLTYFQNEAQLEKSRLLSDRFSAERPKGSFSTLEIQRTEQGDSAMYLCASSLSGSDYHNEQFFGPGTRLTVL.